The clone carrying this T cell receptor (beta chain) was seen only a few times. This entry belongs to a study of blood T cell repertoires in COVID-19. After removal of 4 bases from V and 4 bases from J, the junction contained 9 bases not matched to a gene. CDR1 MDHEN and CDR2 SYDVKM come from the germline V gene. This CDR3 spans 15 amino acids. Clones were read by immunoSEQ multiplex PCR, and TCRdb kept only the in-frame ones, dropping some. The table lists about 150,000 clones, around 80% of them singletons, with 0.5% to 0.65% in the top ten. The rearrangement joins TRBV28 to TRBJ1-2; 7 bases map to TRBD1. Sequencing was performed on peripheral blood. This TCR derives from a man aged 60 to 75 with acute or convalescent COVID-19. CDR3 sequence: CASSSSDGTAYGYTF. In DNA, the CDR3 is TGTGCCAGCAGTTCTAGCGATGGGACAGCCTATGGCTACACCTTC.